This TCR beta chain was profiled in a study of Tregs in tolerant kidney transplant recipients. Findings and limits, study-wide: Antigen-driven expansion was suggested because donor-specific Tregs expanded more than all Tregs in tolerant patients. Nucleotide sequences could not be compared across some patients' samples due to primer changes. Activated donor B cell expansion appeared to reveal the most relevant donor-specific TCRbeta repertoire.

Related graft donors supplied nonmyeloablative bone marrow transplants, and mixed chimerism was transient. Unstimulated regulatory T cells (CD4+CD25+CD127-), CD4+CD25- non-regulatory cells, CD4 and CD8 cells were FACS-sorted from thawed PBMCs. This CDR3 has 16 amino acids. V lost 4 bases, J lost 3 bases, and 5 bases stayed unmatched. CDR1 and CDR2 (germline): MGHRA, YSYEKL. Sequenced by immunoSEQ multiplex PCR; TCRdb stores in-frame clones only, minus some. The sample lists 90,000 or so clones; roughly 93% were seen once. Remarks on this clone: Its specificity is not known.

Sequencing was performed on CD4+ T cells from blood (PBMCs), taken 12 months after the transplant. This sequence originates from a human patient who received a combined kidney and bone marrow transplant. Some T cells may be supplied by the graft donor. The V call is TRBV4-1, the J call TRBJ2-1, with 11 bases aligning to TRBD2. This CDR3 reads CASSRLGLAVYNEQFF. Written as DNA, the CDR3 is TGCGCCAGCAGCCGACTGGGACTAGCGGTCTACAATGAGCAGTTCTTC.